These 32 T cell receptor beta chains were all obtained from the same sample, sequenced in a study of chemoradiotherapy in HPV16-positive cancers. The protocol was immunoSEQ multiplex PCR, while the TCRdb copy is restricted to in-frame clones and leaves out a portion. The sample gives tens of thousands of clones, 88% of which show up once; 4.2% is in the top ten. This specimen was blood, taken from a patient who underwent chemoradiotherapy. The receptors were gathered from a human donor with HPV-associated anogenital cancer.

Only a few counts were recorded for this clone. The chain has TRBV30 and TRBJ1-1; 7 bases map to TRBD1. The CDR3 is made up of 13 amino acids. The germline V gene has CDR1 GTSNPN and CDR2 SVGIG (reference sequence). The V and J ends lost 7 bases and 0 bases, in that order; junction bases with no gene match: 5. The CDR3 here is CASTGQLNTEAFF. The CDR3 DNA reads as TGTGCCTCTACGGGACAGCTGAACACTGAAGCTTTCTTT.

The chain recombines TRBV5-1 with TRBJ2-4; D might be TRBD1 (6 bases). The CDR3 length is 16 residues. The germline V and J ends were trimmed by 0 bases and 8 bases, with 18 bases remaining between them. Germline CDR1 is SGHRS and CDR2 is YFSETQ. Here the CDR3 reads CASSLGRGGMVDIQYF. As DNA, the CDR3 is TGCGCCAGCAGCTTGGGGCGAGGGGGAATGGTAGACATTCAGTACTTC.

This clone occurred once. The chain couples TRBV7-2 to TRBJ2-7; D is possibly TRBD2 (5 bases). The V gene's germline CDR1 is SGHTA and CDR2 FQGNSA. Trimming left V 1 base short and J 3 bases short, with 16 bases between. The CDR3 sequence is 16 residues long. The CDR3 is CASSLESGIWSYEQYF. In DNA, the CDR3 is TGTGCCAGCAGCTTAGAATCCGGGATTTGGAGCTACGAGCAGTACTTC.

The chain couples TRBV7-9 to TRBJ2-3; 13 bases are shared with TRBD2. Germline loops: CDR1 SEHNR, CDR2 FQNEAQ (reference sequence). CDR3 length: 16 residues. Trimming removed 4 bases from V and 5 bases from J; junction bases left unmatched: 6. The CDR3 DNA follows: TGTGCCAGCAGCTCCCCGGGACTAGCGGGACTAGATACGCAGTATTTT. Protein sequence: CASSSPGLAGLDTQYF.

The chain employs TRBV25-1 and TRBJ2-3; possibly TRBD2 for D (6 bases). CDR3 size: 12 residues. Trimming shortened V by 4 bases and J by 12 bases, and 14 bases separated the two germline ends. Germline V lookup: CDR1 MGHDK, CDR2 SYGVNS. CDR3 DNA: TGTGCCAGCAGTGGGTGGGGGACTCTTCAGTATTTT. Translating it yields CASSGWGTLQYF.

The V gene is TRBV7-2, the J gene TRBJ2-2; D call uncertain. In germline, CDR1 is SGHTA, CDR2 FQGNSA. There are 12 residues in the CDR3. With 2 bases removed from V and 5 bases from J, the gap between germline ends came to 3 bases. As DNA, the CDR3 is TGTGCCAGCAGCTTAAGAACCGGGGAGCTGTTTTTT. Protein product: CASSLRTGELFF.

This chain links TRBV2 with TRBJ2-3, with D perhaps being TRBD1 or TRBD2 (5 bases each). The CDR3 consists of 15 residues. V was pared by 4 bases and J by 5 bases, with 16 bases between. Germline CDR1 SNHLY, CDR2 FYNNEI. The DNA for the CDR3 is TGTGCCAGCAGTGGATTGGTGGCAGGGAGAGATACGCAGTATTTT. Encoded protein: CASSGLVAGRDTQYF.

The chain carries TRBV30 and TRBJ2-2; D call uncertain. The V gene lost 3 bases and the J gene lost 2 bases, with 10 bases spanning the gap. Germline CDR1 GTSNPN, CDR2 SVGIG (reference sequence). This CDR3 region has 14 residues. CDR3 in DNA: TGTGCCTGGAGGTCCAGACCTAACACCGGGGAGCTGTTTTTT. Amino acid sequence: CAWRSRPNTGELFF.

The CDR3 reads CASTGDRGSHEQYF. CDR3 bases: TGTGCCAGCACTGGGGACAGGGGATCCCACGAGCAGTACTTC. The rearrangement uses TRBV2 and TRBJ2-7; 10 bases are a match to TRBD1. The trim removed 7 bases at V and 5 bases at J, leaving 8 bases unmatched. CDR3 length equals 14 residues. CDR1 SNHLY and CDR2 FYNNEI come from the germline V gene.

The CDR3 DNA sequence: TGTGCCAGCAGCTTAGGGGGCACAGATACGCAGTATTTT. Its translation: CASSLGGTDTQYF. The chain joins TRBV11-3 to TRBJ2-3, with D unresolved. V was cut by 1 base and J by 1 base, with 3 bases left in between. The germline V gene has CDR1 SGHNT and CDR2 YENEEA. The CDR3 spans 13 residues.

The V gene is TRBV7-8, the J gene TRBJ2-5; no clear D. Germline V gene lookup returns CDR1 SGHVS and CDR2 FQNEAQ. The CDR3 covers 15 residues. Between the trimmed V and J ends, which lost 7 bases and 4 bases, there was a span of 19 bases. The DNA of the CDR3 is TGTGCCAGCACCAGTTTGCCCCTTATGGGAGAGACCCAGTACTTC. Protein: CASTSLPLMGETQYF.

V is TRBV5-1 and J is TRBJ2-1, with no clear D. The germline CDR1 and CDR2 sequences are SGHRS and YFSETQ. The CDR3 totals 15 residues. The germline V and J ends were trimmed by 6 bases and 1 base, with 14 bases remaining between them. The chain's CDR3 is CASNPGESSYNEQFF. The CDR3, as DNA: TGCGCCAGCAACCCCGGAGAAAGTTCCTACAATGAGCAGTTCTTC.

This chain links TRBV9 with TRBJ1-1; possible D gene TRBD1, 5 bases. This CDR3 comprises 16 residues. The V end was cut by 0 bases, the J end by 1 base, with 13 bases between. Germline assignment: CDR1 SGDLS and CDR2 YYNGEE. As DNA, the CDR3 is TGTGCCAGCAGCGTAGGTATTAGGGACGAGAACACTGAAGCTTTCTTT. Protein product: CASSVGIRDENTEAFF.

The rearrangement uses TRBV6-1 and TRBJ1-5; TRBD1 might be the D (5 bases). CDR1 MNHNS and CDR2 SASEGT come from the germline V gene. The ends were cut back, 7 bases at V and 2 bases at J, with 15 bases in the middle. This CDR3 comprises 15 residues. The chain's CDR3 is CASIQGVSGNQPQHF. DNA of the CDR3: TGTGCCAGCATCCAGGGTGTTTCAGGCAATCAGCCCCAGCATTTT.

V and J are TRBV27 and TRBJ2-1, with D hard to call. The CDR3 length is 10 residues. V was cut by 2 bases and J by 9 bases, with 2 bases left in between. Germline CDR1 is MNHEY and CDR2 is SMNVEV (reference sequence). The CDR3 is CASSLVEQFF. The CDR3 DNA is TGTGCCAGCAGTTTAGTTGAGCAGTTCTTC.

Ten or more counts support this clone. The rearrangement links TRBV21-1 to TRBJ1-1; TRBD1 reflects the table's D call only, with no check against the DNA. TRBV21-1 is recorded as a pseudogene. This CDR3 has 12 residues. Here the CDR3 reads CASSPLTLEAFF. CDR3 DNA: TGTGCCAGCAGCCCCCTGACACTTGAAGCTTTCTTT.

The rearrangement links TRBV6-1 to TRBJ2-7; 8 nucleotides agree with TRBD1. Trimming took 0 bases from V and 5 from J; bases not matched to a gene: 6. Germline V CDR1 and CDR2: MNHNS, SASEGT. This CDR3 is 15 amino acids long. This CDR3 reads CASSEAPGTGNEQYF. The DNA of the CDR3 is TGTGCCAGCAGTGAAGCTCCCGGGACAGGAAACGAGCAGTACTTC.

The CDR3 here is CSAGGGTGSFF. Written as DNA, the CDR3 is TGCAGTGCCGGAGGTGGGACCGGTTCGTTTTTT. The chain has TRBV20-1 and TRBJ1-4, with D possibly TRBD1 on 5 matching bases. Looked up from germline, CDR1 is DFQATT and CDR2 is SNEGSKA (reference sequence). This CDR3 spans 11 amino acids. V gave up 6 bases and J gave up 16 bases, with 18 bases separating them.

The CDR3 here is CASSPQGLWVVYGYTF. The CDR3 region has the DNA TGTGCCAGCTCACCTCAGGGACTTTGGGTGGTCTATGGCTACACCTTC. V gene TRBV18 combines with J gene TRBJ1-2; the D gene is possibly TRBD1 (5 bases). CDR3 length equals 16 residues. The V and J ends lost 3 bases and 4 bases respectively, with 18 bases between them. Germline CDR1 is KGHSH and CDR2 is LQKENI.

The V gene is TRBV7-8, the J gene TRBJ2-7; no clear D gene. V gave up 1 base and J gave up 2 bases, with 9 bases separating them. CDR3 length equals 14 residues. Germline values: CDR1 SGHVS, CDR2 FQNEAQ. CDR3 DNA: TGTGCCAGCAGCTTAGTAACCGATACCTACGAGCAGTACTTC. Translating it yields CASSLVTDTYEQYF.

DNA for the CDR3: TGTGCCAGCAGCTTAAAGGTCCAAAATGAGCAGTTCTTC. It codes for CASSLKVQNEQFF. The J gene is TRBJ2-1, the V gene TRBV11-3; D call uncertain. V was trimmed by 2 bases and J by 7 bases, leaving 9 bases between them. CDR3 length: 13 amino acids. Germline values: CDR1 SGHNT, CDR2 YENEEA.

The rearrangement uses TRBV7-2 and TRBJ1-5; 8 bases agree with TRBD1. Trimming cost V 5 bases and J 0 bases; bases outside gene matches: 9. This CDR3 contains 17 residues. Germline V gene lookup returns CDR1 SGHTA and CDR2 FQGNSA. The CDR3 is CASSPGTGDYSNQPQHF. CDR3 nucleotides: TGTGCCAGCAGCCCCGGGACAGGCGATTATAGCAATCAGCCCCAGCATTTT.

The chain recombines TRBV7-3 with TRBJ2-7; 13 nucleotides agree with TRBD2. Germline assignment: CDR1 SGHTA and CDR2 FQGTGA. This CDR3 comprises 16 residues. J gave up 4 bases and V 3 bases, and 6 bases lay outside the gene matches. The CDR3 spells CASSFSGTSGVYEQYF. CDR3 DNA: TGTGCCAGCAGCTTCTCCGGGACTAGCGGGGTTTACGAGCAGTACTTC. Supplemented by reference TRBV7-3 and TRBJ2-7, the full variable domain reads GAGVSQTPSNKVTEKGKYVELRCDPISGHTALYWYRQSLGQGPEFLIYFQGTGAADDSGLPNDRFFAVRPEGSVSTLKIQRTERGDSAVYLCASSFSGTSGVYEQYFGPGTRLTVT.

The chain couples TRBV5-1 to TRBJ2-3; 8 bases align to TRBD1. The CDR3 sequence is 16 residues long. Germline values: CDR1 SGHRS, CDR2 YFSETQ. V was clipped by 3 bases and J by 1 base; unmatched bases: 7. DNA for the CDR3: TGCGCCAGCAGCTGGGGGGACAGGTCGGGCACAGATACGCAGTATTTT. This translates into CASSWGDRSGTDTQYF.

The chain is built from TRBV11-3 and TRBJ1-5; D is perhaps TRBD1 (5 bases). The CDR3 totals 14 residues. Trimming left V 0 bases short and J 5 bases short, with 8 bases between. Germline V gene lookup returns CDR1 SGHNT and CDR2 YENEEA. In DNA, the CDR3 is TGTGCCAGCAGCTTAGACAGGGACGATCAGCCCCAGCATTTT. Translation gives CASSLDRDDQPQHF.

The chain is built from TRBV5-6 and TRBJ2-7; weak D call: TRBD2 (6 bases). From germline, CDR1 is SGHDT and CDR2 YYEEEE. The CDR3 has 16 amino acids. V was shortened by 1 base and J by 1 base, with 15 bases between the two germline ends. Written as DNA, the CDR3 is TGTGCCAGCAGCTTGAAGGGAGGCCTTAATTCCTACGAGCAGTACTTC. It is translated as CASSLKGGLNSYEQYF.

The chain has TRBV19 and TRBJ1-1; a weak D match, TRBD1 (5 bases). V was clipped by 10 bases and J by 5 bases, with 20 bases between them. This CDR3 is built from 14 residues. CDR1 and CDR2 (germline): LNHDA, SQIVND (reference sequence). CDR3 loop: CATSYRGQGTEAFF. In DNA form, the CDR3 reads TGTGCCACCTCTTATCGCGGACAAGGAACTGAAGCTTTCTTT.

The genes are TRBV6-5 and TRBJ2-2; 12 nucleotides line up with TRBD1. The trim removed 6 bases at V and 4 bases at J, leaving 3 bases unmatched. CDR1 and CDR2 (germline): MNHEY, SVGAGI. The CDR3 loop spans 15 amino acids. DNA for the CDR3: TGTGCCAGCAGCCGGGACAGGGGGCGCACCGGGGAGCTGTTTTTT. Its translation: CASSRDRGRTGELFF.

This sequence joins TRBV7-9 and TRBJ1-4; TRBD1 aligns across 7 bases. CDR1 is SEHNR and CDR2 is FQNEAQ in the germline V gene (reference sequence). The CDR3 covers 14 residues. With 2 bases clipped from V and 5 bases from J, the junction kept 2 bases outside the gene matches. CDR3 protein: CASSLRDRNEKLFF. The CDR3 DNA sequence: TGTGCCAGCAGCTTAAGGGACAGAAATGAAAAACTGTTTTTT.

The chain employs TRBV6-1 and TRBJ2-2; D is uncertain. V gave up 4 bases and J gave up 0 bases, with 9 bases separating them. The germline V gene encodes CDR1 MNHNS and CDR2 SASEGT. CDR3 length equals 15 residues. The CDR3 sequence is CASSVGPTNTGELFF. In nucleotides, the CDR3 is TGTGCCAGCAGTGTAGGGCCAACGAACACCGGGGAGCTGTTTTTT.

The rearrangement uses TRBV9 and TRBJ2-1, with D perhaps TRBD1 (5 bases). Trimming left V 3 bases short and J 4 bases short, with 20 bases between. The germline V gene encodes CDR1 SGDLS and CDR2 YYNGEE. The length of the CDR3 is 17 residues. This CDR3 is CASSGSNGREHYNEQFF. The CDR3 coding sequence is TGTGCCAGCAGCGGGTCCAATGGCAGGGAACATTACAATGAGCAGTTCTTC. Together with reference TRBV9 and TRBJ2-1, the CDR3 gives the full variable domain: DSGVTQTPKHLITATGQRVTLRCSPRSGDLSVYWYQQSLDQGLQFLIQYYNGEERAKGNILERFSAQQFPDLHSELNLSSLELGDSALYFCASSGSNGREHYNEQFFGPGTRLTVL.

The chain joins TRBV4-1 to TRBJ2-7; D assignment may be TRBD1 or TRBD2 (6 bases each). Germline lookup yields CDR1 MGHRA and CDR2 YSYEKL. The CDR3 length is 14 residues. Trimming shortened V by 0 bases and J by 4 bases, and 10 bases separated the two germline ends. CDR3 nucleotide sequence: TGCGCCAGCAGCCAAGACAGGGGAGGATACGAGCAGTACTTC. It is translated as CASSQDRGGYEQYF.